A single sample gave rise to the 8 T cell receptor beta chains below, sequenced in a study of T cell repertoires in cytomegalovirus infection. These receptors' antigens are unknown. TCRdb reprocessed the reads via MiXCR and lists one record per CDR3 protein. The data hold around 130,000 distinct CDR3 sequences, with more than 20% observed a single time. The sample consisted of PBMCs, sequenced either directly or after in vitro stimulation (not recorded which). The receptors come from a human donor in good health (CMV status not recorded). Some clones in this sample may be carry-over from other donors' samples.

This clonotype has ten or more counts. The chain carries TRBV7-2 and TRBJ2-5; unclear D gene. Germline-derived CDR1 and CDR2 are SGHTA and FQGNSA. The CDR3 runs to 15 residues. With 5 bases removed from V and 1 base from J, the gap between germline ends came to 14 bases. The DNA of the CDR3 is TGTGCCAGCAGCCGGATGTCCGGGCCCCAAGAGACCCAGTACTTC. Its translation: CASSRMSGPQETQYF.

This clonotype was counted many times. The V gene is TRBV4-3, the J gene TRBJ1-3; a possible D gene is TRBD1 (6 bases). The CDR3 is made up of 14 amino acids. Germline CDR1 and CDR2: LGHNA and YSLEER. Between the trimmed V and J ends, which lost 4 bases and 0 bases, there was a span of 7 bases. CDR3 protein: CASSRGASGNTIYF. The CDR3 DNA reads TGCGCCAGCAGCCGGGGGGCCTCTGGAAACACCATATATTTT.

At least ten counts were recorded for this clonotype. V usage is TRBV7-2 and J usage is TRBJ2-3, with D unclear. Trimming cost V 6 bases and J 5 bases, with 15 bases left between them. This CDR3 spans 14 amino acids. Germline loops: CDR1 SGHTA, CDR2 FQGNSA. CDR3 protein: CASRLRSSLDTQYF. In DNA, the CDR3 is TGTGCCAGCAGACTTAGGTCCAGCTTAGATACGCAGTATTTT.

This clonotype has a count of ten or more. The V gene is TRBV12-3 or TRBV12-4, the J gene TRBJ2-1; 8 bases are shared with TRBD2. Unmatched junction bases numbered 8, after V lost 4 bases and J lost 6 bases. This CDR3 region has 15 residues. CDR3 protein: CASSSPGGPANEQFF. The CDR3 DNA reads as TGTGCCAGCAGTTCCCCGGGAGGGCCAGCCAATGAGCAGTTCTTC.

This clonotype was detected a few times. The V call is TRBV5-4, the J call TRBJ1-5, with D uncertain. Per the germline V gene, CDR1 is SGHNT and CDR2 is YYREEE (reference sequence). With 4 bases removed from V and 0 bases from J, the gap between germline ends came to 14 bases. The CDR3 consists of 16 residues. For the CDR3, the DNA is TGTGCCAGCAGCCAAACGGGGTCGGGTAGCAATCAGCCCCAGCATTTT. It specifies CASSQTGSGSNQPQHF.

CDR3 bases: TGTGCCAGCAGTTTAATTTTGGGGGGGCGTGAAGCTTTCTTT. Protein: CASSLILGGREAFF. The chain couples TRBV28 to TRBJ1-1, with D possibly TRBD1 on 6 matching bases. The CDR3 covers 14 residues. Germline V gene lookup returns CDR1 MDHEN and CDR2 SYDVKM. The V end lost 2 bases, the J end lost 7 bases, and 14 bases lay between the germline ends.

This rearrangement joins TRBV29-1 to TRBJ2-3, with no clear D. Trimming took 5 bases from V and 0 from J, leaving 12 bases between them. The CDR3 spans 14 residues. Germline values: CDR1 SQVTM, CDR2 ANQGSEA. The CDR3 region has the DNA TGCAGCGTTCCCGTACAAGCAAGCACAGATACGCAGTATTTT. Encoded protein: CSVPVQASTDTQYF.

This clonotype was observed a handful of times. J is TRBJ2-5 and V is TRBV7-9, with D uncertain. Germline CDR1 SEHNR, CDR2 FQNEAQ (reference sequence). The CDR3 spans 14 residues. V was pared by 4 bases and J by 1 base, with 10 bases between. In nucleotides, the CDR3 is TGTGCCAGCAGCTCTGGACGGATCCAAGAGACCCAGTACTTC. Translating gives CASSSGRIQETQYF.